The clone carrying this T cell receptor (beta chain) was counted many times. The antigen is undetermined. The germline gives CDR1 DFQATT, CDR2 SNEGSKA (reference sequence). V shed 0 bases, J shed 5 bases, and the junction held 7 bases outside the gene matches. The CDR3 contains 17 residues. This entry is derived from a study of T cells after yellow fever vaccination. Study-wide results and caveats: The study found a weaker secondary response that peaked faster, day 5 versus 15.

For TCR, cDNA came from 5'RACE template switching, which added a universal primer site and UMIs. TCRdb re-called the 5' RACE reads with MiXCR, one entry per CDR3 protein. The data show about 340,000 distinct CDR3 sequences, under 5% seen once. The rearrangement uses TRBV20-1 and TRBJ2-3; TRBD2 matches 14 bases. The clonotype originates from a young man who received the YFV17D yellow fever vaccine. This specimen consisted of PBMCs, obtained 5 days after the yellow fever booster vaccination. The CDR3 coding sequence is TGCAGTGCTAGAGATCCCGGGACTAGCGGGGGAAGAGATACGCAGTATTTT. Amino acid sequence: CSARDPGTSGGRDTQYF.